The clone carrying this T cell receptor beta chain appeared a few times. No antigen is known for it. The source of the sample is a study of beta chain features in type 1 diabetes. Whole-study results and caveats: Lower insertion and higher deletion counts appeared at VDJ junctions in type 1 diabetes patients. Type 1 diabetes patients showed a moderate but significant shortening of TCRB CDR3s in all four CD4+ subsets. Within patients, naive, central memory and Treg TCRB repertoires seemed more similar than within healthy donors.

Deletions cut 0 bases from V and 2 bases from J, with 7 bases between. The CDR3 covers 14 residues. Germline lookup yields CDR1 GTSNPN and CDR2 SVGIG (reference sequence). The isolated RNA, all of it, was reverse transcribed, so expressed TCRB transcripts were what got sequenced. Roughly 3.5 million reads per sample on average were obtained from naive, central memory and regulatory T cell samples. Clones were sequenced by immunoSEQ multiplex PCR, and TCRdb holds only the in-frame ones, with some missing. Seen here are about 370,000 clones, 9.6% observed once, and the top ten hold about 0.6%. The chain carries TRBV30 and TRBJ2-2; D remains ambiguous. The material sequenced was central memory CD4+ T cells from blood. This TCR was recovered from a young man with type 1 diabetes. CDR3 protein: CAWSVQRNTGELFF. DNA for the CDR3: TGTGCCTGGAGTGTACAAAGAAACACCGGGGAGCTGTTTTTT.